The TCR beta chain under discussion was sequenced for a study of early T cells in non-severe SARS-CoV-2 infection. TCRdb re-derived calls from the 5' RACE reads in MiXCR, one entry per CDR3 protein. This sample carries tens of thousands of distinct CDR3 sequences, nearly 6% of them seen once, and the ten largest clones take 6.5% to 8.5%. Whole-study findings and limits: The matching step, a VDJdb search, favored anti-spike CD8 responses and missed private and CD4 specificities.

This clonotype was counted ten times or more. Its antigen is undetermined. The sample was whole blood. The receptor was isolated from an adult who was a healthcare worker with PCR-confirmed SARS-CoV-2 infection or an uninfected control (not recorded which).

CDR3 sequence reads: CASSLEGQNLSPLHF. In nucleotides, the CDR3 is TGTGCCAGCAGCTTAGAGGGACAGAACCTTTCACCCCTCCACTTT. The rearrangement joins TRBV7-2 to TRBJ1-6; 7 bases fit TRBD1. This CDR3 has 15 amino acids. V was pared by 1 base and J by 9 bases, with 6 bases of the junction left unmatched. Germline V gene sequence: CDR1 SGHTA, CDR2 FQGNSA.